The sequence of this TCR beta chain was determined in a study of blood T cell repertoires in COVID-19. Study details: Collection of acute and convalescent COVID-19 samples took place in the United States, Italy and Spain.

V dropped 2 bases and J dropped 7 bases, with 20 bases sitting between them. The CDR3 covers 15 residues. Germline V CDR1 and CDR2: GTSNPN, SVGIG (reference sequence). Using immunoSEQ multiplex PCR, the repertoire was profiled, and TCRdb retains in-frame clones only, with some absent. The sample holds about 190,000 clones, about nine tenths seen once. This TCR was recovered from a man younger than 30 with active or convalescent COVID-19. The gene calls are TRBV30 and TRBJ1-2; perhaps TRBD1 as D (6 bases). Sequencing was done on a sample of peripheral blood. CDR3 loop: CAWSINSGTSFGYTF. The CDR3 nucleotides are TGTGCCTGGAGTATAAATTCCGGGACATCCTTTGGCTACACCTTC.